The 15 T cell receptor beta chains listed next were all sequenced from one sample in a study of T-cell memory formation after mild COVID-19. TCRdb redid the calling of the 5' RACE reads with MiXCR, one entry per CDR3 protein. The sample carries about 160,000 distinct CDR3 sequences, 25% to 40% recorded once. Sample: PBMCs or a T cell subset sorted from them (not recorded which). Every receptor here comes from an adult woman who had mild COVID-19 (a few samples of this study predate the infection). Cell type and time point are not known.

This clonotype has only a few counts. This chain uses TRBV4-2 with TRBJ2-7; TRBD2 might be the D (5 bases). V lost 4 bases to trimming and J lost 2 bases, with 12 bases between them. The CDR3 consists of 14 residues. Germline loops: CDR1 LGHNA, CDR2 YNFKEQ. The CDR3 is CASSPVEGTYEQYF. CDR3 nucleotides: TGTGCCAGCAGCCCGGTAGAGGGAACCTACGAGCAGTACTTC.

This chain links TRBV7-2 with TRBJ1-4; unclear D gene. The V end lost 6 bases, the J end lost 3 bases, and 8 bases lay between the germline ends. The CDR3 contains 13 residues. Germline lookup yields CDR1 SGHTA and CDR2 FQGNSA. CDR3: CASRGPANEKLFF. CDR3 nucleotides: TGTGCCAGCAGAGGGCCCGCTAATGAAAAACTGTTTTTT.

The gene calls are TRBV5-1 and TRBJ1-1; D remains ambiguous. Between the trimmed V and J ends, which lost 0 bases and 5 bases, there was a span of 11 bases. This CDR3 comprises 14 residues. In germline, CDR1 is SGHRS, CDR2 YFSETQ. The CDR3 sequence: CASSLASVRTEAFF. CDR3 DNA: TGCGCCAGCAGCTTGGCTTCAGTGAGGACTGAAGCTTTCTTT.

This clonotype was seen more than once but under ten times. The chain couples TRBV2 to TRBJ2-3; TRBD2 agrees at 8 bases. With 5 bases clipped from V and 5 bases from J, the junction kept 9 bases outside the gene matches. In germline, CDR1 is SNHLY, CDR2 FYNNEI. The CDR3 consists of 15 residues. The CDR3 sequence: CASSSGREGGDTQYF. Here the CDR3 DNA reads TGTGCCAGCAGTTCTGGACGGGAGGGTGGAGATACGCAGTATTTT.

This rearrangement joins TRBV4-3 to TRBJ1-2, with 9 bases matching TRBD1. The CDR3 is made up of 13 amino acids. Germline values: CDR1 LGHNA, CDR2 YSLEER. V gave up 3 bases and J gave up 6 bases; unmatched junction bases: 2. The CDR3 DNA reads as TGCGCCAGCAGCCATCGACAGGGGGATGGCTACACCTTC. Translated, it gives CASSHRQGDGYTF.

The CDR3 sequence: CASRFLAGEETGELFF. CDR3 bases: TGTGCCAGCAGATTTCTAGCGGGAGAGGAGACCGGGGAGCTGTTTTTT. The rearrangement links TRBV28 to TRBJ2-2; 10 bases are a match to TRBD2. The CDR3 sequence is 16 residues long. The V gene's germline CDR1 is MDHEN and CDR2 SYDVKM. Trimming removed 6 bases from V and 5 bases from J; junction bases left unmatched: 9.

This chain joins TRBV18 and TRBJ2-3, with D possibly matching TRBD1 (5 bases). The CDR3 is 15 residues long. The V gene lost 3 bases and the J gene lost 1 base, with 11 bases spanning the gap. Germline lookup yields CDR1 KGHSH and CDR2 LQKENI. CDR3 in DNA: TGTGCCAGCTCACCGCAGGGAATGGGCACAGATACGCAGTATTTT. Translated, it gives CASSPQGMGTDTQYF.

This clonotype was counted only a few times. The V and J genes are TRBV7-8 and TRBJ2-5; TRBD2 might be the D (6 bases). Germline-derived CDR1 and CDR2 are SGHVS and FQNEAQ. With 2 bases removed from V and 5 bases from J, the gap between germline ends came to 21 bases. This CDR3 region has 17 residues. The CDR3, as DNA: TGTGCCAGCAGCTTAAGCCCCGGGTGGGGCCGGGGGGAGACCCAGTACTTC. This translates into CASSLSPGWGRGETQYF.

This clonotype was observed a few times. The genes are TRBV7-8 and TRBJ2-5; the match to TRBD1 covers 9 bases. Losses at the gene ends were 1 base for V and 5 bases for J; bases not matched to a gene: 5. Germline CDR1 and CDR2: SGHVS and FQNEAQ. This CDR3 has 15 amino acids. CDR3 loop: CASSLGTGDSETQYF. The CDR3 DNA sequence: TGTGCCAGCAGCTTAGGGACAGGGGACAGTGAGACCCAGTACTTC. Looking up the rest from reference TRBV7-8 and TRBJ2-5 gives the full variable domain: GAGVSQSPRYKVAKRGQDVALRCDPISGHVSLFWYQQALGQGPEFLTYFQNEAQLDKSGLPSDRFFAERPEGSVSTLKIQRTQQEDSAVYLCASSLGTGDSETQYFGPGTRLLVL.

The chain joins TRBV5-1 to TRBJ1-1; 9 nucleotides line up with TRBD1. Trimming removed 4 bases from V and 2 bases from J; junction bases left unmatched: 9. CDR1 and CDR2 (germline): SGHRS, YFSETQ. This CDR3 comprises 16 residues. The CDR3 is CASSPGTGSRNTEAFF. The CDR3 nucleotides read TGCGCCAGCAGCCCTGGGACAGGGTCTAGAAACACTGAAGCTTTCTTT.

This sequence joins TRBV12-3 or TRBV12-4 and TRBJ2-3, with D possibly being TRBD2 (5 bases). The CDR3 loop spans 14 amino acids. V lost 8 bases to trimming and J lost 2 bases, with 14 bases between them. CDR3 in DNA: TGTGCCAGCTCTCGACGGGAAACCACAGATACGCAGTATTTT. It translates to CASSRRETTDTQYF.

This clonotype was seen a few times. This chain links TRBV7-9 with TRBJ2-3; TRBD2 aligns across 7 bases. CDR3 length equals 15 residues. CDR1 SEHNR and CDR2 FQNEAQ come from the germline V gene (reference sequence). V lost 3 bases, J lost 7 bases, and 10 bases stayed unmatched. The CDR3: CASSFPLAERNTQYF. The CDR3 nucleotides read TGTGCCAGCAGCTTCCCCCTAGCGGAGAGAAATACGCAGTATTTT.

This clonotype was counted only a few times. This chain joins TRBV29-1 and TRBJ2-7; the D gene is possibly TRBD2 (6 bases). The length of the CDR3 is 9 residues. Germline V gene lookup returns CDR1 SQVTM and CDR2 ANQGSEA. The CDR3 DNA is TGCAGCGTTGAAACCGGGGCGGGAGTC. This encodes CSVETGAGV.

The chain combines TRBV18 with TRBJ2-3; 7 bases line up with TRBD2. The CDR3 extends over 15 amino acids. The junction had 4 bases not matched to a gene; V was cut back by 3 bases and J by 1 base. Per germline, CDR1 KGHSH and CDR2 LQKENI. Written as DNA, the CDR3 is TGTGCCAGCTCACCGCGGACTAGGGGCACAGATACGCAGTATTTT. Its translation: CASSPRTRGTDTQYF.

The chain is built from TRBV7-9 and TRBJ2-7, with D possibly matching TRBD1 (5 bases). The V and J ends lost 2 bases and 3 bases respectively, with 11 bases between them. CDR1 is SEHNR and CDR2 is FQNEAQ in the germline V gene (reference sequence). The CDR3 contains 14 residues. CDR3 nucleotides: TGTGCCAGCAGCTTAAAGGGGAAGGACTACGAGCAGTACTTC. This codes for CASSLKGKDYEQYF.